The present TCR beta chain was sequenced within a study of T cell repertoires in cytomegalovirus infection (dated by TCRdb to between 2018 and 2021). Notes on the research overall: The HLA type of each donor mattered for the analysis, because public TCR beta signatures pointed to carriage of CMV infection along with the matching HLA type.

At the junction V is shortened by 4 bases and J by 10 bases; bases outside the gene matches: 13. CDR1 and CDR2 are drawn from the germline V gene (reference sequence): SGHNT, YYREEE. From the cysteine up to the phenylalanine, the CDR3 has a length of 15 residues. The kept DNA is CDR3 alone, 45 bases in frame from the first base. Sequencing took place on an Illumina HiSeq 1500. TCRdb's own reprocessing of the public reads used fastp at Q25 and MiXCR and kept productive beta chains. Identical CDR3 proteins give one entry, which carries the most common genes and DNA. This sample holds some 250,000 distinct CDR3 sequences; approximately 8.3% were observed only once. The ten most abundant clones make up approximately 15% of the sample. Study-level results and caveats: Cumulative frequency of public TCR beta family members discriminated carriers of CMV infection plus the relevant HLA type in this cohort and an independent 352-donor cohort. In the ex vivo response, HLA-C-restricted CMV-specific TCR beta clonotypes were dominant, and in two of eight donors the single most frequent clonotype came from this HLA-C-restricted group.

On this clonotype itself: Its antigen has not been determined. No base qualities exist here, and no much larger clone lies one base off it.

The sample taken for sequencing was PBMCs. This receptor chain uses TRBV5-4 and TRBJ2-1; TRBD2 matches 8 bases in the middle. The TCR originated in a human donor in good health (CMV status not recorded). Some clones in this sample may be carry-over from other donors' samples. The sequenced DNA is TGTGCCAGCAGCGACGGAGAGCGGGGGCTGTTGGAGCAGTTCTTC. Translated, it gives CASSDGERGLLEQFF. The reference TRBV5-4 and TRBJ2-1 proteins fill in what lies around the CDR3, so the full variable domain reads ETGVTQSPTHLIKTRGQQVTLRCSSQSGHNTVSWYQQALGQGPQFIFQYYREEENGRGNFPPRFSGLQFPNYSSELNVNALELDDSALYLCASSDGERGLLEQFFGPGTRLTVL.